This TCR beta chain was captured by sequencing in a study of blood T cell repertoires in COVID-19. TCRdb's table, derived via immunoSEQ multiplex PCR, lists solely in-frame clones and lacks some. This table has a few hundred thousand clones, around 89% appearing once. Per the germline V gene, CDR1 is LGHDT and CDR2 is YNNKEL (reference sequence). The CDR3 has 16 residues. The V end was cut by 1 base, the J end by 8 bases, with 17 bases between. V and J are TRBV3-1 (or the pseudogene TRBV3-2) and TRBJ2-2; D is uncertain. The sequenced sample was PBMCs or T cells enriched from blood (not recorded which). The receptor was isolated from a woman aged 18-29 years who had recovered from COVID-19. In DNA, the CDR3 is TGTGCCAGCAGCCAAGTCTTAGGCCCGCGAGGTGGGGAGCTGTTTTTT. This codes for CASSQVLGPRGGELFF.